Given below is one TCR beta chain in context. TCRdb's table, derived via immunoSEQ multiplex PCR, lists solely in-frame clones and lacks some. The table shows 120,000 or so clones, with approximately 89% occurring only once. The data were taken from a study of control samples from healthy donors and cancer patients. Germline CDR1 is KGHDR and CDR2 is SFDVKD. The junction had 11 bases not matched to a gene; V was cut back by 9 bases and J by 9 bases. This CDR3 contains 14 residues. The chain is built from TRBV24-1 and TRBJ2-1; 9 nucleotides align to TRBD2. The TCR comes from a man aged 55 to 70 in good health. The sample consisted of blood. Here the CDR3 reads CATLQAGGLGEQFF. The CDR3, as DNA: TGTGCCACCCTTCAGGCGGGGGGGCTTGGTGAGCAGTTCTTC.